Below, 11 T cell receptor beta chains from the same sample are listed, as sequenced in a study of blood T cell repertoires in COVID-19. Sequenced by immunoSEQ multiplex PCR; TCRdb stores in-frame clones only, minus some. Of 150,000 to 200,000 clones in the sample, under 90% were seen once. Sequencing input: peripheral blood. The receptors originated from a man aged 55-75 years with acute or convalescent COVID-19.

The chain has TRBV6-2 or TRBV6-3 and TRBJ2-1, with D perhaps TRBD2 (6 bases). The ends were cut back, 5 bases at V and 10 bases at J, with 21 bases in the middle. CDR3 length: 15 residues. CDR1 is MNHEY, CDR2 SVGEGT, per germline. The CDR3 sequence is CASSGGEPFWGEQFF. As DNA, the CDR3 is TGTGCCAGCAGTGGCGGGGAACCCTTTTGGGGGGAGCAGTTCTTC.

The V and J genes are TRBV9 and TRBJ1-4; TRBD1 matches at 7 bases. In germline, CDR1 is SGDLS, CDR2 YYNGEE. The V and J ends lost 4 bases and 5 bases, in that order; junction bases with no gene match: 8. The CDR3 is 15 residues long. CDR3 amino acids: CASSTEGRGNEKLFF. Here the CDR3 DNA reads TGTGCCAGCAGCACAGAGGGCAGGGGGAATGAAAAACTGTTTTTT.

This clone was recorded a few times. The gene calls are TRBV19 and TRBJ1-2; TRBD1 matches at 8 bases. Germline CDR1 LNHDA, CDR2 SQIVND (reference sequence). The CDR3 sequence is 17 residues long. The J segment lost 7 bases and the V segment lost 7 bases, leaving 20 bases of the junction unmatched. This CDR3 is CASNTVSGRGRLSGYTF. For the CDR3, the DNA is TGTGCCAGTAACACTGTCTCGGGCAGGGGGCGATTATCTGGCTACACCTTC.

The chain has TRBV25-1 and TRBJ2-6, with D possibly matching TRBD1 (5 bases). Germline V gene lookup returns CDR1 MGHDK and CDR2 SYGVNS. CDR3 length: 14 amino acids. V lost 6 bases and J 1 base, leaving 7 bases between the germline ends. The CDR3 coding sequence is TGTGCCAGCAGCCAGGGTTCTGGGGCCAACGTCCTGACTTTC. Its translation is CASSQGSGANVLTF.

The CDR3, as DNA: TGTGCCAGCAGCCCGACTAGCGTCCCGTCCTACGAGCAGTACTTC. Translation: CASSPTSVPSYEQYF. V usage is TRBV7-6 and J usage is TRBJ2-7; 8 nucleotides line up with TRBD2. J lost 1 base, V lost 5 bases, and 7 bases had no gene match. The V gene's germline CDR1 is SGHVS and CDR2 FNYEAQ. CDR3 size: 15 residues.

The chain carries TRBV12-3 or TRBV12-4 and TRBJ2-1; TRBD1 is a possible D gene (6 bases). The CDR3 totals 13 residues. Trimming shortened V by 6 bases and J by 6 bases, and 12 bases separated the two germline ends. The CDR3 DNA reads TGTGCCAGCAGGATAACAGGGATCAATGAGCAGTTCTTC. Residues: CASRITGINEQFF.

The gene calls are TRBV6-1 and TRBJ1-1, with 8 bases lining up with TRBD1. V shed 4 bases, J shed 0 bases, and the junction held 7 bases outside the gene matches. Germline V lookup: CDR1 MNHNS, CDR2 SASEGT. The CDR3 extends over 16 amino acids. CDR3 in DNA: TGTGCCAGCAGTGCGGACAGGGTACGGCTGAACACTGAAGCTTTCTTT. Its translation is CASSADRVRLNTEAFF.

V and J are TRBV9 and TRBJ1-6; 10 nucleotides align to TRBD1. Germline V gene lookup returns CDR1 SGDLS and CDR2 YYNGEE. J lost 7 bases, V lost 4 bases, and 5 bases had no gene match. The CDR3 loop spans 15 amino acids. The chain's CDR3 is CASSPTDRGNSPLHF. CDR3 coding DNA: TGTGCCAGCAGCCCCACGGACAGGGGGAATTCACCCCTCCACTTT.

Only a few counts were recorded for this clone. V usage is TRBV4-3 and J usage is TRBJ1-2; TRBD1 matches at 9 bases. V was clipped by 1 base and J by 4 bases; unmatched bases: 10. This CDR3 is built from 17 residues. Germline CDR1 is LGHNA and CDR2 is YSLEER. CDR3: CASSQGSNRGHGYGYTF. The CDR3 DNA sequence: TGCGCCAGCAGCCAAGGGTCAAACAGGGGGCATGGCTATGGCTACACCTTC.

The genes are TRBV19 and TRBJ1-5; D perhaps matches TRBD1 (6 bases). CDR3 length equals 15 residues. Trimming pared 6 bases from V and 1 base from J, leaving 13 bases between. CDR1 is LNHDA, CDR2 SQIVND, per germline (reference sequence). The CDR3, as DNA: TGTGCCAGTAGGGCGGGGGGGCCAAGCAATCAGCCCCAGCATTTT. Translation gives CASRAGGPSNQPQHF.

This clone was recorded once. The chain joins TRBV12-3 or TRBV12-4 to TRBJ1-1; D is possibly TRBD1 (5 bases). The CDR3 is 13 amino acids. Trimming cost V 7 bases and J 6 bases, with 15 bases left between them. The CDR3 region is CASIGGVRAEAFF. The CDR3 DNA is TGTGCCAGCATTGGGGGGGTAAGAGCTGAAGCTTTCTTT.